The 17 T cell receptor beta chains below were found in one sample sequenced in a study of blood T cells in healthy people across ages. Then a second PCR, running roughly 7 to 11 cycles, was carried out with a sample-barcoded 5' primer and a J-beta primer mix. TCRdb processed the 5' RACE reads anew with MiXCR; each CDR3 protein has one entry. The sample records about 1.1 million distinct CDR3 sequences, more than 30% being singletons. The sequenced sample was blood. These receptors all stem from a man aged 18 to 29 in good health.

This clonotype was found a few times. The V call is TRBV29-1, the J call TRBJ1-2, with 7 bases identical to TRBD1. The germline CDR1 and CDR2 sequences are SQVTM and ANQGSEA. J lost 5 bases, V lost 3 bases, and 6 bases had no gene match. The CDR3 has 13 amino acids. The CDR3 nucleotides read TGCAGCGTTGACCCTGGACAGGTTTATGGCTACACCTTC. This translates into CSVDPGQVYGYTF. Full variable domain (remainder filled in from reference TRBV29-1 and TRBJ1-2): SAVISQKPSRDICQRGTSLTIQCQVDSQVTMMFWYRQQPGQSLTLIATANQGSEATYESGFVIDKFPISRPNLTFSTLTVSNMSPEDSSIYLCSVDPGQVYGYTFGSGTRLTVV.

The V gene is TRBV6-1, the J gene TRBJ1-1; D unresolved. This CDR3 is built from 15 residues. CDR1 and CDR2 from the germline V gene are MNHNS and SASEGT. Trimming cost V 3 bases and J 2 bases, with 13 bases left between them. DNA of the CDR3: TGTGCCAGCAGTGAGCGGGTGGGAGGCAACACTGAAGCTTTCTTT. This gives the protein CASSERVGGNTEAFF.

In this sample, this clonotype turned up many times. The chain couples TRBV4-3 to TRBJ1-6; D call uncertain. V lost 0 bases to trimming and J lost 0 bases, with 6 bases between them. The CDR3 consists of 16 residues. Per the germline V gene, CDR1 is LGHNA and CDR2 is YSLEER. The CDR3 protein is CASSQDPSSYNSPLHF. Here the CDR3 DNA reads TGCGCCAGCAGCCAAGATCCGAGCTCCTATAATTCACCCCTCCACTTT.

The chain is built from TRBV4-3 and TRBJ1-4; tentative D call: TRBD1 (6 bases). The CDR3 is 18 amino acids. V was pared by 3 bases and J by 0 bases, with 17 bases between. The germline gives CDR1 LGHNA, CDR2 YSLEER. The CDR3, as DNA: TGCGCCAGCAGCCAGGGACCAGGGGAGGACCCAACTAATGAAAAACTGTTTTTT. This translates into CASSQGPGEDPTNEKLFF.

This clonotype was picked up many times. This chain joins TRBV6-2 or TRBV6-3 and TRBJ2-5, with a possible D match to TRBD2 (5 bases). The V gene's germline CDR1 is MNHEY and CDR2 SVGEGT. Trimming cost V 6 bases and J 4 bases, with 15 bases left between them. This CDR3 is built from 14 residues. Written as DNA, the CDR3 is TGTGCCAGCAGAGGAGCGGATGGGAGAGAGACCCAGTACTTC. As protein: CASRGADGRETQYF.

The rearrangement joins TRBV27 to TRBJ2-3; D is ambiguous. CDR1 is MNHEY and CDR2 is SMNVEV in the germline V gene (reference sequence). V shed 10 bases and J shed 0 bases, with 17 bases lying between them. CDR3 size: 15 residues. The CDR3, as DNA: TGTGCCACTTCCGGGTGGCCCTCTAGCACAGATACGCAGTATTTT. This codes for CATSGWPSSTDTQYF.

The table lists this clonotype with a few counts. The rearrangement joins TRBV20-1 to TRBJ1-1; D not resolved. V was trimmed by 5 bases and J by 1 base, leaving 8 bases between them. This CDR3 has 12 residues. CDR1 is DFQATT and CDR2 is SNEGSKA in the germline V gene (reference sequence). The CDR3 region is CSAQRANTEAFF. The DNA of the CDR3 is TGCAGTGCTCAAAGGGCGAACACTGAAGCTTTCTTT.

The chain has TRBV7-9 and TRBJ2-1; no firm D call. Trimming left V 4 bases short and J 4 bases short, with 11 bases between. CDR1 and CDR2 (germline): SEHNR, FQNEAQ (reference sequence). The CDR3 contains 14 residues. The CDR3 loop reads CASSSRSVYNEQFF. DNA for the CDR3: TGTGCCAGCAGCTCCCGCTCGGTTTACAATGAGCAGTTCTTC.

This clonotype turned up a few times. J is TRBJ1-1 and V is TRBV20-1; tentative D call: TRBD1 (6 bases). Trimming left V 3 bases short and J 4 bases short, with 18 bases between. CDR3 length equals 15 residues. Germline V CDR1 and CDR2: DFQATT, SNEGSKA (reference sequence). The CDR3 region has the DNA TGCAGTGCTAGCCCCGGGACACATGAGTTCACTGAAGCTTTCTTT. Translated: CSASPGTHEFTEAFF.

This clonotype was detected only a few times. This chain connects TRBV4-2 to TRBJ1-2, with a tentative D call TRBD1 (5 bases). Germline values: CDR1 LGHNA, CDR2 YNFKEQ. The CDR3 covers 15 residues. Trimming pared 0 bases from V and 6 bases from J, leaving 14 bases between. The CDR3: CASSQDFEGRDGYTF. The CDR3 DNA reads TGTGCCAGCAGCCAAGATTTCGAGGGGCGGGATGGCTACACCTTC.

The V call is TRBV27, the J call TRBJ1-1; D gene uncertain. V gave up 6 bases and J gave up 7 bases, with 18 bases separating them. CDR1 MNHEY and CDR2 SMNVEV come from the germline V gene (reference sequence). The CDR3 has 14 residues. CDR3 DNA: TGTGCCAGCAGACTCTCGGGGTATATGGATGAAGCTTTCTTT. Amino acid sequence: CASRLSGYMDEAFF.

There are many counts of this clonotype. This chain uses TRBV6-2 or TRBV6-3 with TRBJ1-2; tentatively, D is TRBD1 (6 bases). With 2 bases removed from V and 3 bases from J, the gap between germline ends came to 7 bases. Germline CDR1 reads MNHEY; CDR2 reads SVGEGT. The CDR3 covers 13 residues. This CDR3 is CASSYRQDYGYTF. CDR3 in DNA: TGTGCCAGCAGTTACCGACAGGACTATGGCTACACCTTC.

This clonotype turned up a few times. This chain uses TRBV9 with TRBJ1-1; TRBD1 agrees at 11 bases. The J segment lost 0 bases and the V segment lost 4 bases, leaving 8 bases of the junction unmatched. CDR3 length equals 17 residues. Germline V gene lookup returns CDR1 SGDLS and CDR2 YYNGEE. In DNA form, the CDR3 reads TGTGCCAGCAGCCCGGACAGGGGGCCACTTATGAACACTGAAGCTTTCTTT. Translating gives CASSPDRGPLMNTEAFF.

Regarding this clonotype: A much larger clone sits a single nucleotide away, making a read error possible. This chain connects TRBV12-3 or TRBV12-4 to TRBJ1-5; possibly TRBD1 for D (5 bases). The CDR3 is made up of 13 amino acids. CDR3 residues: CATADGIHQPQHF. The CDR3, as DNA: TGTGCGACAGCTGACGGAATACATCAGCCCCAGCATTTT.

In its sample, this clonotype was seen a few times. CDR3 loop: CASSQDLVSYGYTF. CDR3 in DNA: TGTGCCAGCAGCCAAGATTTGGTTTCCTATGGCTACACCTTC. The chain carries TRBV14 and TRBJ1-2; D is unresolved. Germline V gene data show CDR1 as SGHDN and CDR2 as FVKESK. V was pared by 0 bases and J by 4 bases, with 9 bases between. The CDR3 loop spans 14 amino acids.

This chain joins TRBV5-1 and TRBJ1-6, with TRBD1 matching over 8 bases. With V trimmed by 1 base and J by 9 bases, 9 bases remained unmatched. Germline values: CDR1 SGHRS, CDR2 YFSETQ. CDR3 length: 16 amino acids. The DNA of the CDR3 is TGCGCCAGCAGCTTGAACGGACAGGGTATGAGTTCACCCCTCCACTTT. As protein: CASSLNGQGMSSPLHF.

This chain connects TRBV6-2 or TRBV6-3 to TRBJ1-5; TRBD1 matches at 9 bases. The CDR3 spans 17 residues. The V and J ends lost 5 bases and 2 bases, in that order; junction bases with no gene match: 10. Looked up from germline, CDR1 is MNHEY and CDR2 is SVGEGT. The chain's CDR3 is CASSPRDRALGNQPQHF. CDR3 nucleotides: TGTGCCAGCAGTCCAAGGGACAGGGCTCTCGGCAATCAGCCCCAGCATTTT.